This TCR beta chain emerged from a study of T cells after posttransplantation cyclophosphamide. Overall study results and limits: Skin or GI-infiltrating T cells shared few TRB sequences with blood. Donor-recipient repertoire similarity was low at 1-2 months, rising over year one. TRB clonality was highly associated with recipient CMV seropositivity and reactivation.

TCRdb's table, derived via immunoSEQ multiplex PCR, lists solely in-frame clones and lacks some. The sample holds approximately 34,000 clones, and no clone turns up only once. This clone occurred many times. Antigen specificity is unknown. On the day of bone marrow donation, the related graft donor provided peripheral blood. V was trimmed by 4 bases and J by 2 bases, leaving 15 bases between them. The CDR3 loop spans 15 amino acids. CDR1 SGDLS and CDR2 YYNGEE come from the germline V gene. The rearrangement joins TRBV9 to TRBJ1-1; D uncertain. The TCR originated in a woman between 50 and 59 years old in good health and a related stem cell transplant donor. Sequenced material: PBMCs. This chain's CDR3 is CASSPRSGKNTEAFF. The CDR3 DNA sequence: TGTGCCAGCAGCCCCCGATCGGGGAAAAACACTGAAGCTTTCTTT.